What follows is one T cell receptor beta chain and its context. Its specific antigen is unknown. No base quality values were provided; no much bigger clone lies one nucleotide off. The data are from a study of blood T cell repertoires in COVID-19 (dated by TCRdb to 2018 to 2020). Describing the broader study: Collaborator samples came from the United States, Italy and Spain and covered acute and convalescent phases of COVID-19. The repertoires were released in a freely available public database intended as a resource for research on the immune response to SARS-CoV-2. The sample metadata nearly always contained a de-identified subject ID, COVID-19 status, age in years and sex. The material from the prospective study consisted of cDNA or gDNA derived from T cells, B-cell-depleted T cells, or PBMCs. Subjects who had been exposed to COVID-19, were actively infected with it, or had recovered from it provided the deeply sampled blood TCRbeta repertoires that made up the dataset. Samples were obtained from the ongoing ImmuneRACE study (first 160 participants) and from some 1,300 subjects provided by 6 global collaborators. Where available, HLA class I and class II types were obtained from metadata supplied by the sample provider rather than from assay-based typing.

The immunoSEQ Assay, a bias-controlled multiplex PCR, was used to amplify TCRbeta CDR3 regions from genomic DNA. Per the authors' processing: The number of nucleated cells in each sample was estimated by amplification of reference gene primers within the assay. To quantify the absolute abundance of each unique TCRbeta CDR3 rearrangement, sequence reads were collapsed and filtered. Productive Simpson clonality was computed per sample as the square root of Simpson's diversity index over productive rearrangements. The immuneACCESS repertoire file appears here via TCRdb, limited to in-frame rearrangements. These files lack a portion of the clones; in checked studies, under half of the deficit traces to unresolved V genes, and the cause of the others is not known. That table gives V, J and clone size, and the DNA gave D and trimming. The sample table holds approximately 300,000 clones, of which roughly nine tenths were seen once. Nearly 6.5% of the sample rests with the top ten.

What the study reported, not specific to this receptor: The quantity of clinical and demographic metadata differed by source and by participant and was supplied without curation.

A second Seattle source provided samples from volunteer blood donors who had recovered from COVID-19. Each collaborating institution followed its own protocols to collect whole blood in K2EDTA tubes. For TCRbeta analysis, collaborators shipped samples in one of three forms: frozen whole blood, isolated PBMCs, or DNA extracted from either of those sample types. The receptor comes from a young man who had recovered from COVID-19. Sequencing was carried out using peripheral blood.

The nucleotides read TGTGCCAGCAGTGTATGGGGACTAGCTAGTACGAATGAGCAGTTCTTC. Translated, it gives CASSVWGLASTNEQFF. The V gene is TRBV2 and the J gene is TRBJ2-1; 9 nucleotides in the junction match TRBD2. From the cysteine up to the phenylalanine, the CDR3 has a length of 16 residues. Only the CDR3 DNA is retained, 48 bases long and in frame from the first base. Here V drops 4 bases and J drops 7 bases, and the junction holds 11 bases not matched to any gene. The germline V gene encodes CDR1 SNHLY and CDR2 FYNNEI.